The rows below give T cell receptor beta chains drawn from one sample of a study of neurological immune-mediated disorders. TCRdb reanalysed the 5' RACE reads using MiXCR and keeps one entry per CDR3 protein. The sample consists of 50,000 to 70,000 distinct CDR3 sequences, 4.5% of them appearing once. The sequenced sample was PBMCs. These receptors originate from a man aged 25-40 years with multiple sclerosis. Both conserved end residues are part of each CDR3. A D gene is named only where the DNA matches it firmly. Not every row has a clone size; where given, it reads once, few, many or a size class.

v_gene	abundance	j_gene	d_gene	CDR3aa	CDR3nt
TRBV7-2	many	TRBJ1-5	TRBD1	CASSLTGQGGQPQHF	TGTGCCAGCAGCTTAACCGGACAGGGTGGTCAGCCCCAGCATTTT
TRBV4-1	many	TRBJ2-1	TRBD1	CASSQGTGNNEQFF	TGCGCCAGCAGCCAAGGGACAGGCAACAATGAGCAGTTCTTC
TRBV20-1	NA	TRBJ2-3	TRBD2	CSVRTSGGSGADTQYF	TGCAGTGTTAGGACTAGCGGGGGTTCCGGGGCAGATACGCAGTATTTT
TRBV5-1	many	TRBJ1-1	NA	CASSGKTDGTEAFF	TGCGCCAGCAGCGGGAAAACGGATGGCACTGAAGCTTTCTTT
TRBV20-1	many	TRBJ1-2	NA	CSARWDGTYGYTF	TGCAGTGCTAGGTGGGACGGCACTTATGGCTACACCTTC
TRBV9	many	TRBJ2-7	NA	CASSTSRGSSYEQYF	TGTGCCAGCAGCACCAGCCGGGGCAGCTCCTACGAGCAGTACTTC
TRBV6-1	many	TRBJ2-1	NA	CASTFTGRNEQFF	TGTGCCAGCACCTTTACAGGGAGGAATGAGCAGTTCTTC
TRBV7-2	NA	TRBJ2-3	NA	CASSFGLLESDTQYF	TGTGCCAGCAGCTTCGGGTTACTAGAGTCGGATACGCAGTATTTT
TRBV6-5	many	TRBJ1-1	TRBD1	CASSYPGGGKSLAFF	TGTGCCAGCAGTTACCCAGGGGGGGGGAAGAGTTTAGCTTTCTTT
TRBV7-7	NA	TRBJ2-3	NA	CASSRNGGGDTQYF	TGTGCCAGCAGCCGAAACGGGGGAGGAGATACGCAGTATTTT
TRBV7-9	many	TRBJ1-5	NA	CASSLDEGGQPQHF	TGTGCCAGCAGCTTAGACGAGGGAGGTCAGCCCCAGCATTTT
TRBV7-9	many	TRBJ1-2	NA	CASSPTTNFYGYTF	TGTGCCAGCAGCCCTACGACAAACTTCTATGGCTACACCTTC
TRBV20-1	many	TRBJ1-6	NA	CSAGTNRVESPLHF	TGCAGTGCGGGAACTAACAGGGTTGAGTCACCCCTCCACTTT
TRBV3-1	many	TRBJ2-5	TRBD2	CASSQLERGGMETQYF	TGTGCCAGCAGCCAACTCGAGCGGGGGGGTATGGAGACCCAGTACTTC
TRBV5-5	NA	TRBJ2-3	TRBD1	CASSLLGQGADTQYF	TGTGCCAGCAGCCTCTTGGGACAGGGCGCAGATACGCAGTATTTT
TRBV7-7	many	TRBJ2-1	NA	CASSLHIYNEQFF	TGTGCCAGCAGCTTACATATTTACAATGAGCAGTTCTTC
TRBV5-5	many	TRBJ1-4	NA	CASSLEDFPGEKLFF	TGTGCCAGCAGCTTGGAAGACTTCCCGGGGGAAAAACTGTTTTTT
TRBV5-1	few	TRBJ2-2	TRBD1	CASSYGPGQGVTGELFF	TGCGCCAGCAGCTACGGACCGGGACAGGGTGTGACCGGGGAGCTGTTTTTT
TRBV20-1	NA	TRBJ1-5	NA	CSASGGRRNQPQNF	TGCAGTGCTTCGGGAGGACGGAGAAATCAGCCCCAGAATTTT
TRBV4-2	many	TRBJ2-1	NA	CASSQGDTHNEQFF	TGTGCCAGCAGCCAAGGGGACACTCACAATGAGCAGTTCTTC